What follows are 5 T cell receptor beta chains derived from one specimen sequenced in a study of cytomegalovirus exposure and HLA in healthy donors. Primers: 60 Vbeta forward and 13 Jbeta reverse. Generated by immunoSEQ multiplex PCR, the TCRdb table keeps only in-frame clones and is missing some. The data hold some 150,000 clones, with around 75% observed a single time. The source material was PBMCs. All receptors come from a man aged 25 to 40 in good health and CMV-seronegative.

This chain joins TRBV5-6 and TRBJ1-5, with TRBD1 matching over 7 bases. CDR3 size: 13 residues. Trimming cost V 0 bases and J 8 bases; bases outside gene matches: 2. Germline values: CDR1 SGHDT, CDR2 YYEEEE. The CDR3 bases are TGTGCCAGCAGCTTGGACAGGGGTGAGCCCCAGCATTTT. Translating gives CASSLDRGEPQHF.

This chain uses TRBV15 with TRBJ1-1; 8 bases align to TRBD1. The ends lost 5 bases at V and 5 bases at J; junction bases unmatched: 10. This CDR3 is built from 15 residues. Germline V lookup: CDR1 LNHNV, CDR2 YYDKDF (reference sequence). The CDR3 is CATSGLRGRGTEAFF. The CDR3 region has the DNA TGTGCCACCAGCGGGCTCAGGGGGCGCGGGACTGAAGCTTTCTTT.

The chain carries TRBV19 and TRBJ1-2; 7 nucleotides match TRBD1. The V gene's germline CDR1 is LNHDA and CDR2 SQIVND (reference sequence). There are 15 residues in the CDR3. V shed 6 bases, J shed 3 bases, and the junction held 10 bases outside the gene matches. The CDR3 nucleotides read TGTGCCAGTAGCCCTAGAGACAGGGTGCACTATGGCTACACCTTC. Translation: CASSPRDRVHYGYTF.

This chain joins TRBV9 and TRBJ2-3; 10 nucleotides align to TRBD2. The CDR3 is made up of 17 amino acids. Germline V gene sequence: CDR1 SGDLS, CDR2 YYNGEE. With V trimmed by 3 bases and J by 1 base, 8 bases remained unmatched. The CDR3, as DNA: TGTGCCAGCAGCGCGGGGGGGAGCGGGGGGGGCACAGATACGCAGTATTTT. This codes for CASSAGGSGGGTDTQYF.

The rearrangement joins TRBV5-8 to TRBJ2-7; no clear D. This CDR3 has 11 residues. Trimming took 6 bases from V and 0 from J, leaving 4 bases between them. Per germline, CDR1 SGHTS and CDR2 YDEGEE. The CDR3 coding sequence is TGTGCCAGCACCTACTCCTACGAGCAGTACTTC. This encodes CASTYSYEQYF.